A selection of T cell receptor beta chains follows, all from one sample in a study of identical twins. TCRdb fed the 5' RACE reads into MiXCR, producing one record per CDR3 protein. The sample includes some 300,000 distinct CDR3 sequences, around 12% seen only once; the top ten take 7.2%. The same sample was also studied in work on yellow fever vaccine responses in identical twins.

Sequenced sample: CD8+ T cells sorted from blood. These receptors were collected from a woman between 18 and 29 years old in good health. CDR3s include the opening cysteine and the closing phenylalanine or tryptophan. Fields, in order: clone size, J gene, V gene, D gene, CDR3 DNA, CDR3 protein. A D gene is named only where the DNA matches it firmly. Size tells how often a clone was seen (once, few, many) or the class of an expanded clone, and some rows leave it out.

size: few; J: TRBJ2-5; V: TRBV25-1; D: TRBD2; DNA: TGTGCCAGCAGGGAACTAGCGGCTCAAGAGACCCAGTACTTC; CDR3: CASRELAAQETQYF
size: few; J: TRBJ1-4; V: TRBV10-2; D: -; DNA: TGCGCCAGCAGAGCGGGAGAGGATGAAAAACTGTTTTTT; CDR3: CASRAGEDEKLFF
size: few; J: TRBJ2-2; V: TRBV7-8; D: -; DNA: TGTGCCAGCAGCTTAGGGTTTAGACAGTTAAACACCGGGGAGCTGTTTTTT; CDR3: CASSLGFRQLNTGELFF
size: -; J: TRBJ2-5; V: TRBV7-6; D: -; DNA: TGTGCCAGCAGCTTCCGCCTGCAACAAGAGACCCAGTACTTC; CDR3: CASSFRLQQETQYF
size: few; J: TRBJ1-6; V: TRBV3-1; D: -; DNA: TGTGCCAGCAGCCAAGTCGGCCAAGGGAGTTCACCCCTCCACTTT; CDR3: CASSQVGQGSSPLHF
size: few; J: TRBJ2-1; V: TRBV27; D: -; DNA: TGTGCCAGCAGTTTATCAGGGGTAGAAATCTCCTACAATGAGCAGTTCTTC; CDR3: CASSLSGVEISYNEQFF
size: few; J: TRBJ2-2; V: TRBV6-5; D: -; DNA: TGTGCCAGCAGTTACTTAGTGGAAACCGGGGAGCTGTTTTTT; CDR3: CASSYLVETGELFF
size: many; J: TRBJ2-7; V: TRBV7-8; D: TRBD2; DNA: TGTGCCAGCAGCCCTAGCGGGAATCTCTACGAGCAGTACTTC; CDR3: CASSPSGNLYEQYF
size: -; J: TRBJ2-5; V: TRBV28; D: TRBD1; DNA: TGTGCCAGCAGCCCTTGGACAGGTCAAGAGACCCAGTACTTC; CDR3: CASSPWTGQETQYF
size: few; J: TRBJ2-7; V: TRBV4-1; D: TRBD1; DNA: TGCGCCAGCAGCCACTCGCGGGACAGGGGCTCCTACGAGCAGTACTTC; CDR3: CASSHSRDRGSYEQYF
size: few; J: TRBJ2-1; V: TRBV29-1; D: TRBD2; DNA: TGCAGCGTGCGGGGGGCTAGCGGGAGAATCATCAATGAGCAGTTCTTC; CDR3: CSVRGASGRIINEQFF
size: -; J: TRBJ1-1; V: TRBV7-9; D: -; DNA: TGTGCCAGCAGCCAACAGACAACTGAAGCTTTCTTT; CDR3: CASSQQTTEAFF
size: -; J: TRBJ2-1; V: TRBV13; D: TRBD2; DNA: TGTGCCAGCAAGACTAGCGGAGACTACGCTCTTAATGAGCAGTTCTTC; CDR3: CASKTSGDYALNEQFF